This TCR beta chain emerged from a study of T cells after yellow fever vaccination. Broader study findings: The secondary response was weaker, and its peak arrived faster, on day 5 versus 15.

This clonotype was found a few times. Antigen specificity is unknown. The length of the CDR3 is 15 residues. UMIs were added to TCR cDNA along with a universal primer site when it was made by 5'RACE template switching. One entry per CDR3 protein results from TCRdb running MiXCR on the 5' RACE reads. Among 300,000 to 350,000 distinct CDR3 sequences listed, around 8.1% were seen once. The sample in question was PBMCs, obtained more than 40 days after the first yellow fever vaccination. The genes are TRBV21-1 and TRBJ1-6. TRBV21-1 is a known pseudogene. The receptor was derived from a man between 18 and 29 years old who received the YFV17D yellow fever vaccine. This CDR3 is CATHRFCGRNSPLHF. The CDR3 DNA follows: TGTGCCACGCACAGGTTTTGTGGAAGGAATTCACCCCTCCACTTT.